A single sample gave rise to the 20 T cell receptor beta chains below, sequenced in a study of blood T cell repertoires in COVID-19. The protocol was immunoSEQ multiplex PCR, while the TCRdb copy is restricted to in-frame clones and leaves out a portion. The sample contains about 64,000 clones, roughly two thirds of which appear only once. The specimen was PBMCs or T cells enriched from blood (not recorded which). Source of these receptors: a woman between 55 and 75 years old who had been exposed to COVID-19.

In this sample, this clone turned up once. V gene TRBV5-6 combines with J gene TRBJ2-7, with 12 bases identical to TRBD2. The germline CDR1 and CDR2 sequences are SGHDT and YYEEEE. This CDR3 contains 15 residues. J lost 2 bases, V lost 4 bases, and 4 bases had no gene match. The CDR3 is CASSKLAGGTYEQYF. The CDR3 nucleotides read TGTGCCAGCAGCAAACTAGCGGGGGGTACCTACGAGCAGTACTTC. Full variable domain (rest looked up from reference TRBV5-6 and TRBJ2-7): DAGVTQSPTHLIKTRGQQVTLRCSPKSGHDTVSWYQQALGQGPQFIFQYYEEEERQRGNFPDRFSGHQFPNYSSELNVNALLLGDSALYLCASSKLAGGTYEQYFGPGTRLTVT.

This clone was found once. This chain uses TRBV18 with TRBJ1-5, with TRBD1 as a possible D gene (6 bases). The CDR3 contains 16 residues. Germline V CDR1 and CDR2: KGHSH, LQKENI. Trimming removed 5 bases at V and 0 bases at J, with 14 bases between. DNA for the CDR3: TGTGCCAGCTCAAGCGTAGACAGGTCTAGCAATCAGCCCCAGCATTTT. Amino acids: CASSSVDRSSNQPQHF. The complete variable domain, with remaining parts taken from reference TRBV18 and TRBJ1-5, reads NAGVMQNPRHLVRRRGQEARLRCSPMKGHSHVYWYRQLPEEGLKFMVYLQKENIIDESGMPKERFSAEFPKEGPSILRIQQVVRGDSAAYFCASSSVDRSSNQPQHFGDGTRLSIL.

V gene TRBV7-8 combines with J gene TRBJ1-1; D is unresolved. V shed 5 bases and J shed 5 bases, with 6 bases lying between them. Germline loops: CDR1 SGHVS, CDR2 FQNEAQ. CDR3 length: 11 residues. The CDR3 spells CASSPQTEAFF. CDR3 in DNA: TGTGCCAGCAGCCCACAGACTGAAGCTTTCTTT.

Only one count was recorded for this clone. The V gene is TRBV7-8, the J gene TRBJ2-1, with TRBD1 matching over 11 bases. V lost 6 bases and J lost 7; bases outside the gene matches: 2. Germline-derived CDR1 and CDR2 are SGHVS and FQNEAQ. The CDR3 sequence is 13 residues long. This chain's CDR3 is CASRGQGGNEQFF. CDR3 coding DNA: TGTGCCAGCAGGGGACAGGGGGGGAATGAGCAGTTCTTC.

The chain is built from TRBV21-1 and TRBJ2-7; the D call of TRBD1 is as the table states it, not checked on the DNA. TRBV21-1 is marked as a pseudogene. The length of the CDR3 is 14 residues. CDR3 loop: CASSKSHRENEQYF. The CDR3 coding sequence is TGTGCCAGCAGCAAATCGCACAGGGAAAACGAGCAGTACTTC.

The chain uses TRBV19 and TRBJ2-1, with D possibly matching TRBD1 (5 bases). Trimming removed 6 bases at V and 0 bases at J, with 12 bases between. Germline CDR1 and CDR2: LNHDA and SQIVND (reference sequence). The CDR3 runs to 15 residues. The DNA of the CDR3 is TGTGCCAGTAGAGGACACCCGAGCTCCTACAATGAGCAGTTCTTC. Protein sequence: CASRGHPSSYNEQFF.

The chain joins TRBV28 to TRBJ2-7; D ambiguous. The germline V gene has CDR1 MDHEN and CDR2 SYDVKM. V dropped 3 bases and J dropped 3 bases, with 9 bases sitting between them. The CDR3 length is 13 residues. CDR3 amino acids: CASSFGLVYEQYF. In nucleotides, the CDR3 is TGTGCCAGCAGTTTCGGTCTCGTCTACGAGCAGTACTTC.

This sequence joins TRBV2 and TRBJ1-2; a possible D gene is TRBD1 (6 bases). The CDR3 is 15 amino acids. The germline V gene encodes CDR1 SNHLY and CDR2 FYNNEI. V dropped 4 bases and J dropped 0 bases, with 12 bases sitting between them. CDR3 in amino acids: CASSVGQSPNYGYTF. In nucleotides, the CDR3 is TGTGCCAGCAGTGTTGGACAGTCCCCTAACTATGGCTACACCTTC.

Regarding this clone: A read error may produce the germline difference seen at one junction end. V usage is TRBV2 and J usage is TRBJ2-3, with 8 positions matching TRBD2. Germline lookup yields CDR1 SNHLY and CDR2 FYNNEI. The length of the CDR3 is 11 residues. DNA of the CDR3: TGTGCCAGCAGTGAATGGGGGACTAGTAGCTTT. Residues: CASSEWGTSSF.

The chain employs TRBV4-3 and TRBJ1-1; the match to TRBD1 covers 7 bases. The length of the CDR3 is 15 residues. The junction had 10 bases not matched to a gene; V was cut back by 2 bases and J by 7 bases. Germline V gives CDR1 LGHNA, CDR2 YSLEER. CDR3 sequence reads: CASSQQRQGRFEAFF. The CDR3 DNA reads TGCGCCAGCAGCCAACAGAGACAGGGACGATTTGAAGCTTTCTTT.

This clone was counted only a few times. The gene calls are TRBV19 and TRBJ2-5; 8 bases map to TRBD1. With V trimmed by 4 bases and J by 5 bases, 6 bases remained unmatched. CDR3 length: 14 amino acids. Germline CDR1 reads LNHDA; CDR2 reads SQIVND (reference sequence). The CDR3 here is CASSTRQGSETQYF. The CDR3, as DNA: TGTGCCAGTAGTACCAGACAGGGGTCGGAGACCCAGTACTTC.

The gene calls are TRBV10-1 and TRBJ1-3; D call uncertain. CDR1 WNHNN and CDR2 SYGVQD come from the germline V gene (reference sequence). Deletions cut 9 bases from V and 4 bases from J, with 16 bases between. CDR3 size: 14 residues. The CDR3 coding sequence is TGCGCCAGTCTCATCGGACGGGGAGGAAACACCATATATTTT. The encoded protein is CASLIGRGGNTIYF.

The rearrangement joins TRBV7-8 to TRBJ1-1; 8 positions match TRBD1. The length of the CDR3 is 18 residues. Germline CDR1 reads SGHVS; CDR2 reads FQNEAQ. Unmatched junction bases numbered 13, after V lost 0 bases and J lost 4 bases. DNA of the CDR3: TGTGCCAGCAGCTTAGCGAGGGTCAGGGGGCGCCGAGGCACTGAAGCTTTCTTT. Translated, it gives CASSLARVRGRRGTEAFF.

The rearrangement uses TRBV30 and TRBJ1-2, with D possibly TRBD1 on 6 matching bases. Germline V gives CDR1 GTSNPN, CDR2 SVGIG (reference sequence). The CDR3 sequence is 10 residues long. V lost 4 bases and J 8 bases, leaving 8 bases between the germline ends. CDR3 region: CAWNRDGYTF. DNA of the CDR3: TGTGCCTGGAACAGGGACGGCTACACCTTC.

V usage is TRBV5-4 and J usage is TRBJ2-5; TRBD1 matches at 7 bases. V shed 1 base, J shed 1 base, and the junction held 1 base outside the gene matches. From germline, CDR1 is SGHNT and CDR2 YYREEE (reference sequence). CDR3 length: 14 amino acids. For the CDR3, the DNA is TGTGCCAGCAGCTTGACAGGGGCCCAAGAGACCCAGTACTTC. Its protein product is CASSLTGAQETQYF.

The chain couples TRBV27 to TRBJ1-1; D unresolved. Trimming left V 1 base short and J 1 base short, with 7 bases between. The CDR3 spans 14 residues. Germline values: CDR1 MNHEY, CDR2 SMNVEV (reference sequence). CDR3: CASSLLGGNTEAFF. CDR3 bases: TGTGCCAGCAGTTTATTGGGAGGGAACACTGAAGCTTTCTTT.

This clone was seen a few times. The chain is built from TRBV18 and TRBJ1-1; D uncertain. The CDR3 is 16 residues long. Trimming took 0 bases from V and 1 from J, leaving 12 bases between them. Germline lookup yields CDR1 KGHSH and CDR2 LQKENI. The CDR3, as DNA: TGTGCCAGCTCACCACCCTGGGTGGGAGCGAACACTGAAGCTTTCTTT. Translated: CASSPPWVGANTEAFF.

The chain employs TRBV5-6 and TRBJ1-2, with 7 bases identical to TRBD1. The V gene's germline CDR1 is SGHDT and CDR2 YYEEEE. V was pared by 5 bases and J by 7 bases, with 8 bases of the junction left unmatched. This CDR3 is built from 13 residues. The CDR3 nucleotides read TGTGCCAGCAGAAAAACCGGGACAGTTGGCTACACCTTC. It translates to CASRKTGTVGYTF.

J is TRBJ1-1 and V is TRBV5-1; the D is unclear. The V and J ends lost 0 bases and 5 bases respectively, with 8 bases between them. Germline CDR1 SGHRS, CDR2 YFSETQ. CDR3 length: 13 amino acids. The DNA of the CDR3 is TGCGCCAGCAGCTTGGAAACAGTGACTGAAGCTTTCTTT. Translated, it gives CASSLETVTEAFF.

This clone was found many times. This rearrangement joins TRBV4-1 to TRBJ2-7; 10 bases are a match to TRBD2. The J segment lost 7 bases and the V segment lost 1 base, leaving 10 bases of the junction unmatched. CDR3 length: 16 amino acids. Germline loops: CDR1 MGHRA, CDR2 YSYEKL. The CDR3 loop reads CASSQVFPSGSWEQYF. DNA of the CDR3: TGCGCCAGCAGCCAAGTTTTCCCTAGCGGGAGTTGGGAGCAGTACTTC.